One and the same sample provided the 26 T cell receptor beta chains below, sequenced in a study of shared clonotypes between healthy human individuals. The data were produced by immunoSEQ multiplex PCR, yet TCRdb's version contains in-frame clones alone and is incomplete. The table shows about 2.4 million clones, with 93% occurring only once. The specimen sequenced was naive CD4+ T cells from PBMCs. Subset in this sample: CD45RA+ positively selected. These receptors came from a young man in good health. Some clones in this sample may be carry-over from other donors' samples.

This clone was counted a single time. The rearrangement links TRBV4-1 to TRBJ1-4; the D is unclear. V lost 0 bases and J 8 bases, leaving 19 bases between the germline ends. The V gene's germline CDR1 is MGHRA and CDR2 YSYEKL. The CDR3 contains 17 residues. The CDR3 here is CASSQEGLGLGKEKLFF. CDR3 coding DNA: TGCGCCAGCAGCCAAGAAGGGCTGGGATTGGGGAAAGAAAAACTGTTTTTT.

V is TRBV2 and J is TRBJ1-2; the match to TRBD1 covers 9 bases. Germline CDR1 is SNHLY and CDR2 is FYNNEI. V trimming: 6 bases; J trimming: 6 bases; junction bases outside the gene matches: 5. The CDR3 spans 13 residues. The CDR3: CASSQQGADGYTF. The CDR3 DNA is TGTGCCAGCAGCCAACAGGGGGCTGATGGCTACACCTTC.

The genes are TRBV6-5 and TRBJ1-3, with TRBD1 as a possible D gene (5 bases). Trimming cost V 8 bases and J 7 bases, with 15 bases left between them. CDR1 is MNHEY, CDR2 SVGAGI, per germline. There are 13 residues in the CDR3. The CDR3 nucleotides read TGTGCCAGCCGGCCAGGGACCGGTAACACCATATATTTT. Its translation: CASRPGTGNTIYF.

This clone was recorded once. This sequence joins TRBV19 and TRBJ1-1; TRBD1 agrees at 7 bases. Losses at the gene ends were 4 bases for V and 1 base for J; bases not matched to a gene: 6. In germline, CDR1 is LNHDA, CDR2 SQIVND (reference sequence). The CDR3 has 15 residues. The CDR3 coding sequence is TGTGCCAGTAGTACCCTGGGACAGAGGAACACTGAAGCTTTCTTT. It yields the protein CASSTLGQRNTEAFF.

The V and J genes are TRBV19 and TRBJ2-7; 7 nucleotides align to TRBD1. V lost 3 bases, J lost 2 bases, and 10 bases stayed unmatched. The CDR3 has 16 amino acids. The germline V gene encodes CDR1 LNHDA and CDR2 SQIVND (reference sequence). This chain's CDR3 is CASSIIGGEGPYEQYF. As DNA, the CDR3 is TGTGCCAGTAGTATCATAGGGGGCGAGGGGCCCTACGAGCAGTACTTC.

The rearrangement joins TRBV2 to TRBJ1-1; D is ambiguous. Germline V lookup: CDR1 SNHLY, CDR2 FYNNEI. The CDR3 has 14 residues. V lost 7 bases to trimming and J lost 3 bases, with 15 bases between them. Here the CDR3 DNA reads TGTGCCAGCACCTCGGAGCCCCTCGACACTGAAGCTTTCTTT. Translating gives CASTSEPLDTEAFF.

The rearrangement uses TRBV27 and TRBJ2-3, with 14 bases identical to TRBD2. CDR1 and CDR2 (germline): MNHEY, SMNVEV (reference sequence). The J segment lost 4 bases and the V segment lost 6 bases, leaving 9 bases of the junction unmatched. The CDR3 runs 17 residues. CDR3 sequence reads: CASRGTSGSAKPDTQYF. CDR3 DNA: TGTGCCAGCAGGGGGACTAGCGGGAGCGCGAAGCCAGATACGCAGTATTTT.

The chain links TRBV19 to TRBJ1-5; D is uncertain. The V end lost 6 bases, the J end lost 0 bases, and 12 bases lay between the germline ends. This CDR3 comprises 15 residues. The germline V gene has CDR1 LNHDA and CDR2 SQIVND (reference sequence). In DNA form, the CDR3 reads TGTGCCAGTAGGATGGCAGGAAATAGCAATCAGCCCCAGCATTTT. This encodes CASRMAGNSNQPQHF.

This clone was detected only a few times. The J gene is TRBJ1-1, the V gene TRBV29-1; 10 bases map to TRBD1. V shed 6 bases, J shed 3 bases, and the junction held 7 bases outside the gene matches. The CDR3 spans 14 residues. Germline V gene data show CDR1 as SQVTM and CDR2 as ANQGSEA. CDR3 nucleotide sequence: TGCAGCGTGACAGGGACAGGGGAGGACACTGAAGCTTTCTTT. It yields the protein CSVTGTGEDTEAFF.

This clone has a single count. This chain links TRBV5-1 with TRBJ2-5; 8 bases line up with TRBD1. This CDR3 spans 16 amino acids. The junction had 11 bases not matched to a gene; V was cut back by 5 bases and J by 2 bases. Germline V gene sequence: CDR1 SGHRS, CDR2 YFSETQ. DNA of the CDR3: TGCGCCAGCAGAAGCGCAGGGGGCCGGAGGCAAGAGACCCAGTACTTC. Its protein is CASRSAGGRRQETQYF. Together with reference TRBV5-1 and TRBJ2-5, the CDR3 gives the full variable domain: KAGVTQTPRYLIKTRGQQVTLSCSPISGHRSVSWYQQTPGQGLQFLFEYFSETQRNKGNFPGRFSGRQFSNSRSEMNVSTLELGDSALYLCASRSAGGRRQETQYFGPGTRLLVL.

Concerning this clone itself: The same CDR3 also results from other DNA sequences found in this sample. The chain employs TRBV12-5 and TRBJ2-3, with 10 nucleotides matching TRBD2. V dropped 5 bases and J dropped 2; count of bases not matched to a gene: 4. This CDR3 is built from 15 residues. CDR1 is LGHNT, CDR2 FRNRAP, per germline. The CDR3 DNA follows: TGTGCTAGTGGTCTCGGACTAGCGGTCACAGATACGCAGTATTTT. Translation gives CASGLGLAVTDTQYF.

The V and J genes are TRBV7-2 and TRBJ1-2; D remains ambiguous. CDR1 and CDR2 from the germline V gene are SGHTA and FQGNSA. The CDR3 is 13 residues long. Trimming stripped 5 bases from V and 5 bases from J, with 12 bases between. The CDR3 protein is CASSPAPRYGYTF. Written as DNA, the CDR3 is TGTGCCAGCAGCCCCGCCCCTCGGTATGGCTACACCTTC. The variable domain in full, with the rest retrieved from reference TRBV7-2 and TRBJ1-2, is GAGVSQSPSNKVTEKGKDVELRCDPISGHTALYWYRQSLGQGLEFLIYFQGNSAPDKSGLPSDRFSAERTGGSVSTLTIQRTQQEDSAVYLCASSPAPRYGYTFGSGTRLTVV.

The gene calls are TRBV29-1 and TRBJ1-2, with a possible D match to TRBD1 (5 bases). With 6 bases removed from V and 6 bases from J, the gap between germline ends came to 11 bases. This CDR3 region has 11 residues. The germline CDR1 and CDR2 sequences are SQVTM and ANQGSEA. CDR3: CSVPQVDGYTF. The DNA of the CDR3 is TGCAGCGTACCACAGGTGGATGGCTACACCTTC.

This chain joins TRBV5-1 and TRBJ2-5; perhaps TRBD2 as D (6 bases). The germline CDR1 and CDR2 sequences are SGHRS and YFSETQ. Trimming left V 5 bases short and J 5 bases short, with 22 bases between. The CDR3 totals 16 residues. CDR3 DNA: TGCGCCAGCAGGGCAGACGGGGGACCCGGGCGCGAGACCCAGTACTTC. Translated: CASRADGGPGRETQYF.

V is TRBV5-5 and J is TRBJ1-1; D is unclear. Germline-derived CDR1 and CDR2 are SGHKS and YYEKEE (reference sequence). The CDR3 length is 15 residues. The V gene lost 1 base and the J gene lost 3 bases, with 13 bases spanning the gap. The chain's CDR3 is CASSLSVPRDTEAFF. CDR3 DNA: TGTGCCAGCAGCTTGTCGGTCCCACGGGACACTGAAGCTTTCTTT.

The rearrangement links TRBV27 to TRBJ2-2; maybe TRBD2 (7 bases). The CDR3 runs to 17 residues. V was trimmed by 4 bases and J by 3 bases, leaving 18 bases between them. CDR1 is MNHEY, CDR2 SMNVEV, per germline (reference sequence). The CDR3 sequence: CASSSFHREGDTGELFF. As DNA, the CDR3 is TGTGCCAGCAGTTCCTTCCACAGGGAGGGGGACACCGGGGAGCTGTTTTTT.

In nucleotides, the CDR3 is TGTGCCAGCAGTTCCCTTGGGGCGGGAGAGACCCAGTACTTC. Its translation: CASSSLGAGETQYF. J is TRBJ2-5 and V is TRBV6-5; either TRBD1 or TRBD2 may fit D (5 bases each). Trimming shortened V by 4 bases and J by 4 bases, and 13 bases separated the two germline ends. The CDR3 is 14 amino acids. CDR1 and CDR2 from the germline V gene are MNHEY and SVGAGI.

The chain uses TRBV11-1 and TRBJ1-2, with TRBD1 matching over 8 bases. Germline V gene sequence: CDR1 SGHAT, CDR2 FQDESV (reference sequence). After removal of 5 bases from V and 6 bases from J, the junction contained 2 bases not matched to a gene. The CDR3 sequence is 12 residues long. The CDR3 region is CASSLTGDGYTF. In DNA, the CDR3 is TGTGCCAGCAGCCTGACAGGGGATGGCTACACCTTC.

The chain combines TRBV20-1 with TRBJ1-1; no reliable D call. Per the germline V gene, CDR1 is DFQATT and CDR2 is SNEGSKA (reference sequence). Trimming stripped 5 bases from V and 9 bases from J, with 10 bases between. The CDR3 totals 10 residues. The DNA for the CDR3 is TGCAGTGCTGCCCCCAACCAAGCTTTCTTT. Its protein is CSAAPNQAFF.

The V and J genes are TRBV6-6 and TRBJ2-5; 8 bases match TRBD1. From germline, CDR1 is MNHNY and CDR2 SVGAGI (reference sequence). There are 15 residues in the CDR3. V dropped 5 bases and J dropped 4; count of bases not matched to a gene: 9. CDR3 DNA sequence: TGTGCCAGCAGTAAAACGCAGGGGGCCGGAGAGACCCAGTACTTC. Protein: CASSKTQGAGETQYF.

This chain uses TRBV6-5 with TRBJ1-6; D remains ambiguous. CDR3 length: 15 amino acids. Germline V lookup: CDR1 MNHEY, CDR2 SVGAGI. The germline V and J ends were trimmed by 6 bases and 7 bases, with 16 bases remaining between them. CDR3 loop: CASRGYRVLNSPLHF. Here the CDR3 DNA reads TGTGCCAGCAGAGGGTATAGGGTCCTAAATTCACCCCTCCACTTT.

The V and J genes are TRBV27 and TRBJ2-7; D perhaps matches TRBD1 (6 bases). The CDR3 covers 12 residues. Per germline, CDR1 MNHEY and CDR2 SMNVEV (reference sequence). V was pared by 7 bases and J by 3 bases, with 10 bases between. The CDR3 DNA follows: TGTGCCAGCAAGGCCAGGGGCTACGAGCAGTACTTC. Amino acids: CASKARGYEQYF.

The rearrangement links TRBV5-1 to TRBJ2-5; 14 bases match TRBD2. Germline loops: CDR1 SGHRS, CDR2 YFSETQ. The CDR3 has 17 residues. The V and J ends lost 4 bases and 4 bases, in that order; junction bases with no gene match: 9. The CDR3 spells CASSHGTSGSRPETQYF. In DNA form, the CDR3 reads TGCGCCAGCAGCCACGGGACTAGCGGGAGCCGGCCAGAGACCCAGTACTTC.

This clone was seen once. CDR3: CASSPPGVGAEDTQYF. The CDR3 DNA sequence: TGTGCCAGCAGCCCCCCCGGGGTAGGGGCAGAGGATACGCAGTATTTT. V gene TRBV7-9 combines with J gene TRBJ2-3; possibly TRBD1 or TRBD2 for D (5 bases each). V lost 5 bases, J lost 6 bases, and 21 bases lay in between. CDR1 and CDR2 (germline): SEHNR, FQNEAQ (reference sequence). CDR3 size: 16 residues.

The sample holds one count of this clone. The chain is built from TRBV7-3 and TRBJ2-7, with 10 bases lining up with TRBD1. Germline assignment: CDR1 SGHTA and CDR2 FQGTGA. The CDR3 totals 13 residues. The trim removed 5 bases at V and 6 bases at J, leaving 4 bases unmatched. CDR3 coding DNA: TGTGCCAGCAGCCGGGACAGGGGAAGCGAGCAGTACTTC. Protein: CASSRDRGSEQYF.

This chain joins TRBV18 and TRBJ2-4, with D possibly matching TRBD1 (5 bases). The CDR3 has 15 amino acids. Germline values: CDR1 KGHSH, CDR2 LQKENI. Trimming cost V 3 bases and J 5 bases, with 14 bases left between them. The chain's CDR3 is CASSPPAMGQNIQYF. CDR3 bases: TGTGCCAGCTCACCGCCGGCCATGGGGCAAAACATTCAGTACTTC.